Listed below are T cell receptor beta chains from one sample, sequenced in a study of blood T cell repertoires in COVID-19. Measured with immunoSEQ multiplex PCR; TCRdb has only the in-frame clones, and not every one. Here the sample spans 360,000 or so clones, around 83% being singletons. The source material was PBMCs or T cells enriched from blood (not recorded which). These receptors were collected from a woman aged 45 to 65 who had recovered from COVID-19. Each CDR3 is given with its conserved first and last residue. D genes are given only for firm matches.

j_call,v_call,d_call,cdr3_aa,cdr3_nt
TRBJ1-2,TRBV12-3/TRBV12-4,.,CASSIGLGSGYTF,TGTGCCAGCAGTATTGGACTAGGCAGTGGCTACACCTTC
TRBJ1-5,TRBV19,TRBD1,CATGRRTGGQPQHF,TGTGCCACCGGCCGCCGGACAGGGGGTCAGCCCCAGCATTTT
TRBJ1-5,TRBV30,TRBD1,CAWSPTGGNQPQHF,TGTGCCTGGAGTCCGACAGGGGGGAATCAGCCCCAGCATTTT
TRBJ2-3,TRBV4-2,TRBD2,CASSHDKGSSGGTDTQYF,TGTGCCAGCAGCCACGATAAGGGCTCTAGCGGCGGCACAGATACGCAGTATTTT
TRBJ1-6,TRBV3-1/TRBV3-2,.,CASSQDAGYSPLHF,TGTGCCAGCAGCCAAGATGCGGGGTATTCACCCCTCCACTTT
TRBJ1-2,TRBV7-2,.,CASSLQGSLSGYTF,TGTGCCAGCAGCTTACAGGGGTCTTTGTCTGGCTACACCTTC
TRBJ1-6,TRBV7-9,.,CASSSDSLNLHF,TGTGCCAGCAGCTCCGACAGCCTGAACCTCCACTTT
TRBJ2-1,TRBV7-9,TRBD1,CVTGTGNNEQFF,TGTGTAACCGGGACAGGCAACAATGAGCAGTTCTTC
TRBJ1-5,TRBV5-1,.,CASSLRGDSNQPQHF,TGCGCCAGCAGCTTGAGGGGCGATAGCAATCAGCCCCAGCATTTT
TRBJ1-1,TRBV7-8,.,CASSPAGNRNTEAFF,TGTGCCAGCAGCCCGGCGGGGAACAGGAACACTGAAGCTTTCTTT